Listed below are T cell receptor beta chains from one sample, sequenced in a study of T cell repertoires in cytomegalovirus infection. In TCRdb, the reads were re-called with MiXCR into one record per CDR3 protein. The sample lists roughly 700,000 distinct CDR3 sequences; around 35% were seen once. The antigens for these receptors are not known. Sequencing was performed on cultured PBMCs, taken from culture after CMV antigen stimulation. The receptor source for this set is a human donor in good health (CMV status not recorded). Some clones in this sample may be carry-over from other donors' samples. CDR3s leave out the opening cysteine and the closing phenylalanine or tryptophan.

TRBV12-3/TRBV12-4	ASSSRTSGYNEQF
TRBV6-1	ASMRDSVGAPLH
TRBV29-1	SVELRGNLNTEAF
TRBV7-2	ATNTGGNTEAF
TRBV7-2	ASSSSQGIGQF
TRBV7-2	ASSPSTDTQY
TRBV12-3/TRBV12-4	ASSPRDYNEQF
TRBV6-1	ASSSGEREQY
TRBV6-4	ASKPGQGAAYEQY
TRBV5-6	ASSWGRTNEQF
TRBV7-2	ASSLVAGGGELF
TRBV7-2	ASSRIVTGRDGYT
TRBV28	ASSGGGAEQF
TRBV5-1	ASRRGAETQY
TRBV7-2	ASSNRAYEQY
TRBV7-3	ASSLSKQGRVSYT
TRBV4-1	ASSLIGGEKLF
TRBV28	ATMPRYTEAF
TRBV4-1	ASSQDSWGEFLNEKLF
TRBV7-6	ASSLDLGGGRYEQY
TRBV7-2	ASSLGTGDGYT
TRBV6-2/TRBV6-3	ASRGRDNLWWY
TRBV11-3	ASSSSGGTGELF
TRBV2	ASTPRGTGGDEQY
TRBV7-9	ASSPSPNEQF
TRBV6-1	ASSEAWVRTDTQY
TRBV6-6	ASSYTTGRTGNNEQF
TRBV6-6	ASSYYRISGTNEKLF
TRBV7-2	ASSFPPGRRDGTDTQY
TRBV28	ASSPRQTRVAAANTEAF
TRBV6-1	ASSVSGRALNEQF
TRBV29-1	SVERLAPNEQF
TRBV12-3/TRBV12-4	ASIATGGWGYT
TRBV11-2	ASSEYRDRFNSPLH
TRBV12-3/TRBV12-4	ASSFNPTGNTIY
TRBV20-1	SASPRGGRYGYT
TRBV7-2	ASSQTEGTGNTIY